A single sample gave rise to the 28 T cell receptor beta chains below, sequenced in a study of shared clonotypes between healthy human individuals. This table comes from immunoSEQ multiplex PCR, and its TCRdb copy is limited to in-frame clones, with some not included. The table has about 480,000 clones, 70% to 80% seen once. Sequenced input: PBMCs. All receptors come from a woman aged 40 to 55 in good health. Some clones in this sample may be carry-over from other donors' samples.

In its sample, this clone was seen once. The chain links TRBV2 to TRBJ2-2, with a possible D match to TRBD2 (7 bases). Trimming left V 6 bases short and J 4 bases short, with 21 bases between. CDR3 length: 17 residues. Germline assignment: CDR1 SNHLY and CDR2 FYNNEI. The CDR3 region is CASSTPGEGVSTGELFF. CDR3 in DNA: TGTGCCAGCAGCACGCCCGGGGAGGGGGTGAGCACCGGGGAGCTGTTTTTT.

The chain employs TRBV6-5 and TRBJ2-7, with D unclear. V lost 6 bases and J 0 bases, leaving 9 bases between the germline ends. Per germline, CDR1 MNHEY and CDR2 SVGAGI. The CDR3 runs 13 residues. CDR3 in amino acids: CASRPTFSYEQYF. The DNA for the CDR3 is TGTGCCAGCAGGCCGACTTTCTCCTACGAGCAGTACTTC.

The rearrangement uses TRBV28 and TRBJ1-2; D is unresolved. V was shortened by 7 bases and J by 5 bases, with 14 bases between the two germline ends. This CDR3 contains 13 residues. CDR1 and CDR2 (germline): MDHEN, SYDVKM. The CDR3 DNA reads TGTGCCAGCACCACCCTGGCCAGATATGGCTACACCTTC. It codes for CASTTLARYGYTF.

The gene calls are TRBV5-1 and TRBJ1-5; D is undetermined. This CDR3 comprises 13 residues. V was cut by 4 bases and J by 3 bases, with 8 bases left in between. The germline V gene encodes CDR1 SGHRS and CDR2 YFSETQ. CDR3 protein: CASSAATNQPQHF. CDR3 nucleotides: TGCGCCAGCAGCGCGGCAACCAATCAGCCCCAGCATTTT. The entire variable domain, with the rest obtained from reference TRBV5-1 and TRBJ1-5, is as follows: KAGVTQTPRYLIKTRGQQVTLSCSPISGHRSVSWYQQTPGQGLQFLFEYFSETQRNKGNFPGRFSGRQFSNSRSEMNVSTLELGDSALYLCASSAATNQPQHFGDGTRLSIL.

This chain uses TRBV6-1 with TRBJ2-7; 13 bases align to TRBD2. This CDR3 region has 16 residues. V shed 4 bases and J 4 bases; nucleotides not matched to a gene: 7. Germline V gives CDR1 MNHNS, CDR2 SASEGT. CDR3 residues: CASSARTSGSAYEQYF. CDR3 DNA sequence: TGTGCCAGCAGTGCCCGGACTAGCGGGAGTGCGTACGAGCAGTACTTC.

V and J are TRBV6-6 and TRBJ1-1, with 7 nucleotides matching TRBD1. The germline V gene encodes CDR1 MNHNY and CDR2 SVGAGI (reference sequence). The CDR3 is made up of 15 amino acids. V lost 7 bases and J lost 1; bases outside the gene matches: 9. The DNA for the CDR3 is TGTGCCAGCACTATAGGGGGCCCGGGGAACACTGAAGCTTTCTTT. It is translated as CASTIGGPGNTEAFF.

V is TRBV10-3 and J is TRBJ1-6; D call uncertain. Germline V gene lookup returns CDR1 ENHRY and CDR2 SYGVKD. Trimming removed 5 bases at V and 14 bases at J, with 16 bases between. CDR3 length: 13 residues. CDR3 sequence: CAISSSGVRSLHF. The DNA for the CDR3 is TGTGCCATCAGTTCCTCGGGTGTTAGATCCCTCCACTTT.

For this clone: A read error may explain this, as a much larger clone is one base away. The same CDR3 can be traced to other DNA sequences in this sample. V and J are TRBV4-1 and TRBJ2-7, with TRBD1 as a possible D gene (5 bases). Germline V gives CDR1 MGHRA, CDR2 YSYEKL. The CDR3 runs to 14 residues. This CDR3 reads CASSPFDSNYEQYF. The CDR3 nucleotides are TGTGCCAGCAGTCCCTTCGACAGTAACTACGAGCAGTACTTC.

A remark on this clone: Other DNA sequences of this sample code for an identical CDR3. The chain employs TRBV11-2 and TRBJ2-1, with a weak D call TRBD2 (5 bases). The germline V gene has CDR1 SGHAT and CDR2 FQNNGV. Trimming cost V 3 bases and J 0 bases, with 6 bases left between them. The CDR3 runs to 14 residues. The CDR3 protein is CASSLSGSYNEQFF. The CDR3 coding sequence is TGTGCCAGCAGCTTGAGCGGCTCCTACAATGAGCAGTTCTTC.

This clone was observed a few times. The V gene is TRBV19, the J gene TRBJ1-5; TRBD1 matches at 11 bases. This CDR3 is built from 13 residues. Per the germline V gene, CDR1 is LNHDA and CDR2 is SQIVND (reference sequence). Germline trimming cut 6 bases from V and 6 bases from J; bases unmatched to any gene: 1. The CDR3 loop is CASSGTGGQPQHF. CDR3 coding DNA: TGTGCCAGTAGCGGGACAGGGGGTCAGCCCCAGCATTTT.

The V and J genes are TRBV2 and TRBJ2-5; 8 bases match TRBD2. The CDR3 runs to 15 residues. Germline values: CDR1 SNHLY, CDR2 FYNNEI. V was pared by 4 bases and J by 0 bases, with 4 bases of the junction left unmatched. The CDR3 DNA is TGTGCCAGCAGTGCGGGTAGCGGGAACCAAGAGACCCAGTACTTC. This codes for CASSAGSGNQETQYF.

J is TRBJ2-7 and V is TRBV11-2, with D unclear. The CDR3 contains 17 residues. Germline CDR1 and CDR2: SGHAT and FQNNGV. V lost 5 bases to trimming and J lost 0 bases, with 20 bases between them. The CDR3: CASSRPELKGSSYEQYF. In nucleotides, the CDR3 is TGTGCCAGCAGCCGCCCAGAGCTCAAGGGTAGCTCCTACGAGCAGTACTTC. The full variable domain, rest sourced from reference TRBV11-2 and TRBJ2-7, is EAGVAQSPRYKIIEKRQSVAFWCNPISGHATLYWYQQILGQGPKLLIQFQNNGVVDDSQLPKDRFSAERLKGVDSTLKIQPAKLEDSAVYLCASSRPELKGSSYEQYFGPGTRLTVT.

J is TRBJ2-3 and V is TRBV6-1, with unresolved D. The CDR3 contains 13 residues. Trimming stripped 7 bases from V and 2 bases from J, with 10 bases between. Looked up from germline, CDR1 is MNHNS and CDR2 is SASEGT. The CDR3 protein is CASTNSFTDTQYF. The CDR3 DNA follows: TGTGCCAGCACTAACAGCTTCACAGATACGCAGTATTTT.

The V and J genes are TRBV15 and TRBJ2-1; possibly TRBD1 or TRBD2 for D (6 bases each). Germline V gives CDR1 LNHNV, CDR2 YYDKDF (reference sequence). The V end lost 0 bases, the J end lost 3 bases, and 21 bases lay between the germline ends. The CDR3 extends over 19 amino acids. This CDR3 reads CATSRDLSGASLLYNEQFF. The CDR3 DNA reads as TGTGCCACCAGCAGAGATCTGTCGGGGGCGAGCCTGCTCTACAATGAGCAGTTCTTC.

This clone was observed a handful of times. This chain connects TRBV20-1 to TRBJ1-5, with D hard to call. This CDR3 region has 11 residues. Trimming cost V 7 bases and J 9 bases, with 13 bases left between them. CDR1 is DFQATT, CDR2 SNEGSKA, per germline (reference sequence). The CDR3 sequence is CSVGLLWPQHF. CDR3 sequence (DNA): TGCAGTGTAGGGCTACTTTGGCCCCAGCATTTT.

V and J are TRBV7-8 and TRBJ2-7; TRBD1 matches at 7 bases. Germline assignment: CDR1 SGHVS and CDR2 FQNEAQ. This CDR3 contains 13 residues. V was pared by 1 base and J by 4 bases, with 1 base of the junction left unmatched. CDR3 DNA: TGTGCCAGCAGCTTAGACAGGGGATACGAGCAGTACTTC. It is translated as CASSLDRGYEQYF.

The genes are TRBV28 and TRBJ2-7; D gene unclear. Germline lookup yields CDR1 MDHEN and CDR2 SYDVKM. This CDR3 has 14 residues. The V and J ends lost 3 bases and 2 bases respectively, with 11 bases between them. The CDR3 sequence: CASSFGAFPYEQYF. As DNA, the CDR3 is TGTGCCAGCAGTTTTGGTGCATTCCCCTACGAGCAGTACTTC.

This clone was detected only once. This chain joins TRBV10-3 and TRBJ2-7; TRBD2 matches 7 bases. The CDR3 spans 14 residues. CDR1 and CDR2 from the germline V gene are ENHRY and SYGVKD. The V and J ends lost 4 bases and 2 bases, in that order; junction bases with no gene match: 5. CDR3 region: CAISVAGDAYEQYF. The CDR3 bases are TGTGCCATCAGTGTCGCGGGAGACGCCTACGAGCAGTACTTC.

This chain joins TRBV9 and TRBJ2-1, with D tentatively TRBD2 (5 bases). CDR1 and CDR2 (germline): SGDLS, YYNGEE. The CDR3 spans 13 residues. V lost 0 bases, J lost 9 bases, and 10 bases lay in between. CDR3 bases: TGTGCCAGCAGCGTAGCGGGAAACGGTGAGCAGTTCTTC. This gives the protein CASSVAGNGEQFF.

This chain uses TRBV29-1 with TRBJ2-2; a possible D gene is TRBD2 (6 bases). Germline V gene sequence: CDR1 SQVTM, CDR2 ANQGSEA. There are 14 residues in the CDR3. Deletions cut 7 bases from V and 0 bases from J, with 12 bases between. CDR3 in amino acids: CSASRLANTGELFF. The CDR3 DNA reads TGCAGCGCCTCCAGACTAGCGAACACCGGGGAGCTGTTTTTT.

This clone was observed once. The rearrangement joins TRBV18 to TRBJ2-7; D assignment may be TRBD1 or TRBD2 (5 bases each). CDR3 length: 13 residues. V was pared by 5 bases and J by 2 bases, with 10 bases between. Germline CDR1 is KGHSH and CDR2 is LQKENI. This CDR3 reads CASSVGATYEQYF. For the CDR3, the DNA is TGTGCCAGCTCAGTCGGGGCCACCTACGAGCAGTACTTC.

In its sample, this clone was seen once. The gene calls are TRBV7-8 and TRBJ2-1, with 7 nucleotides matching TRBD1. J was trimmed by 1 base and V by 4 bases; bases with no gene match: 7. The CDR3 extends over 16 amino acids. The germline gives CDR1 SGHVS, CDR2 FQNEAQ. For the CDR3, the DNA is TGTGCCAGCAGCTCCCGGGTGGGACAGTCCTACAATGAGCAGTTCTTC. This codes for CASSSRVGQSYNEQFF.

On this clone itself: Other DNA sequences in the same sample also yield this CDR3. This chain joins TRBV7-2 and TRBJ2-1, with a tentative D call TRBD1 (5 bases). V was trimmed by 5 bases and J by 1 base, leaving 12 bases between them. Per germline, CDR1 SGHTA and CDR2 FQGNSA. This CDR3 spans 15 amino acids. The CDR3 loop is CASSLTGSSYNEQFF. As DNA, the CDR3 is TGTGCCAGCAGCCTTACAGGTTCGTCCTACAATGAGCAGTTCTTC.

The rearrangement joins TRBV28 to TRBJ1-4; 10 bases fit TRBD1. CDR3 length: 15 amino acids. Germline V gene sequence: CDR1 MDHEN, CDR2 SYDVKM. J was trimmed by 6 bases and V by 4 bases; bases with no gene match: 5. CDR3 DNA: TGTGCCAGCAGTTCCCCCGGGACAGGGGATGAAAAACTGTTTTTT. Translating it yields CASSSPGTGDEKLFF.

J is TRBJ2-3 and V is TRBV7-3; TRBD2 aligns across 10 bases. J was trimmed by 6 bases and V by 3 bases; bases with no gene match: 3. Germline CDR1 SGHTA, CDR2 FQGTGA. There are 14 residues in the CDR3. The CDR3 loop reads CASSFTSGTDTQYF. DNA of the CDR3: TGTGCCAGCAGCTTCACTAGCGGGACTGATACGCAGTATTTT.

The J gene is TRBJ1-4, the V gene TRBV19, with 10 nucleotides matching TRBD1. The CDR3 sequence is 15 residues long. Germline V lookup: CDR1 LNHDA, CDR2 SQIVND (reference sequence). The junction had 9 bases not matched to a gene; V was cut back by 7 bases and J by 7 bases. In nucleotides, the CDR3 is TGTGCCAGTACCGATCAGGACAGGGGGGCTGAAAAACTGTTTTTT. Amino acid sequence: CASTDQDRGAEKLFF.

V and J are TRBV11-1 and TRBJ2-7; 7 bases are a match to TRBD1. Germline loops: CDR1 SGHAT, CDR2 FQDESV (reference sequence). There are 14 residues in the CDR3. The junction had 11 bases not matched to a gene; V was cut back by 5 bases and J by 7 bases. CDR3 bases: TGTGCCAGCAGCCACCGGGACAGACTAATGGAGCAGTACTTC. It encodes CASSHRDRLMEQYF.

The V gene is TRBV27, the J gene TRBJ2-3; D unclear. Between the trimmed V and J ends, which lost 7 bases and 2 bases, there was a span of 13 bases. Germline V gene data show CDR1 as MNHEY and CDR2 as SMNVEV (reference sequence). This CDR3 spans 14 amino acids. This CDR3 is CASISFEDTDTQYF. The CDR3 nucleotides are TGTGCCAGCATTTCCTTCGAGGACACAGATACGCAGTATTTT.